The TCR beta chain under discussion was sequenced for a study of T cells expressing NK-cell markers. Study-wide background: Repertoire data for TCR beta were derived from sorted T cells (CD3+CD56+NKG2C+, CD3+CD56+NKG2C- and CD3+CD56-NKG2C+). There were seven HCMV-seropositive donors and one seronegative donor among the eight sequenced. Study conclusions and caveats: The leading position in the CD3+CD56-NKG2C+ fraction of several donors also went to these clonotypes.

Comment on this clonotype: Its antigen is not identified.

This CDR3 region has 16 residues. Germline V gene lookup returns CDR1 SGDLS and CDR2 YYNGEE. cDNA encoding TCR beta was synthesized via 5'RACE template switching incorporating UMIs. TCRdb reprocessed the 5' RACE reads and stores each CDR3 protein as one record, lacking DNA. This sample contains 440,000 or so distinct CDR3 sequences. This TCR came from a woman between 18 and 70 years old in good health. V gene TRBV9 combines with J gene TRBJ2-1; TCRdb proposes TRBD1, but this gene call is untestable without DNA. Sequenced: blood T cells: a sorted CD56 or NKG2C T cell subset, CD4+ or CD8+ T cells, or bulk PBMC T cells (not recorded which). The CDR3 sequence: CASSPFGQTIYNEQFF.